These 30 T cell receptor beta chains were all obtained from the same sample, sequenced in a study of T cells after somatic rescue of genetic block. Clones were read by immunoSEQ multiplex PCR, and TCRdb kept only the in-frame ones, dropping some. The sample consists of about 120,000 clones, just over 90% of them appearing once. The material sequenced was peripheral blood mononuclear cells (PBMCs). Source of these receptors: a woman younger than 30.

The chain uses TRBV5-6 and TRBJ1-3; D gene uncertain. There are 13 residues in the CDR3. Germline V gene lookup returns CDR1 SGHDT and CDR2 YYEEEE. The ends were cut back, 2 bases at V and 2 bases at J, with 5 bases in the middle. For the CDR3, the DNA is TGTGCCAGCAGCTTATTTACTGGAAACACCATATATTTT. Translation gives CASSLFTGNTIYF.

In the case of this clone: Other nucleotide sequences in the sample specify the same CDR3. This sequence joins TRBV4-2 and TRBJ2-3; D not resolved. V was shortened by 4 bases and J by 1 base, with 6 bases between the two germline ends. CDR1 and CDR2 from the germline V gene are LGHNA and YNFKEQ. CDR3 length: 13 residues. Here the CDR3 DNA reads TGTGCCAGCAGCCCCCCGGGCACAGATACGCAGTATTTT. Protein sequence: CASSPPGTDTQYF.

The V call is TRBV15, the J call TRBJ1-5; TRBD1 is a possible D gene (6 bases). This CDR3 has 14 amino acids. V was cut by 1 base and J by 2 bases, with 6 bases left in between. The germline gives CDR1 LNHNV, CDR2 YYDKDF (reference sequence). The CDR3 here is CATSRGTGNQPQHF. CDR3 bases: TGTGCCACCAGCAGAGGGACAGGCAATCAGCCCCAGCATTTT.

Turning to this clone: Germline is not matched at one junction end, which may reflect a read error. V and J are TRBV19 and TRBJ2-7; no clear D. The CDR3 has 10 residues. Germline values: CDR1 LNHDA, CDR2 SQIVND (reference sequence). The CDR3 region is CARSTYEQYF. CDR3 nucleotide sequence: TGTGCCAGAAGTACCTACGAGCAGTACTTC.

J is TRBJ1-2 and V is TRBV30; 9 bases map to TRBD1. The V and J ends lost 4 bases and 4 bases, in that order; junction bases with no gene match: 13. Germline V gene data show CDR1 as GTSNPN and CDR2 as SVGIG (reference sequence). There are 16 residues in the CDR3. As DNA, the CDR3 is TGTGCCTGGACCAATCTGGACAGGGGATCTGGCTATGGCTACACCTTC. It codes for CAWTNLDRGSGYGYTF.

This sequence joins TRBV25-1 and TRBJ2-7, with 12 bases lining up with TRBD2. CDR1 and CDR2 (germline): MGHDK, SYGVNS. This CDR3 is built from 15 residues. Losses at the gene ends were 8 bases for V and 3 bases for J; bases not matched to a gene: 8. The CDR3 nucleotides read TGTGCCAGCGCAAGGACTAGCGGGGAGGTCTACGAGCAGTACTTC. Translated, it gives CASARTSGEVYEQYF.

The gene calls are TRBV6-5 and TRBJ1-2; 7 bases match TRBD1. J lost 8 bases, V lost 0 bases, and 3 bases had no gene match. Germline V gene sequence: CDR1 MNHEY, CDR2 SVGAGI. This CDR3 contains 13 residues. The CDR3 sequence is CASSYSAGGGYTF. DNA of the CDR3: TGTGCCAGCAGTTACTCTGCAGGGGGAGGCTACACCTTC.

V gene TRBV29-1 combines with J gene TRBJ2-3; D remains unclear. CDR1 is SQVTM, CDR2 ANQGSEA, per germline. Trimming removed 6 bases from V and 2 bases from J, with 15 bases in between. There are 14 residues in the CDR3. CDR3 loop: CSVTRTAYTDTQYF. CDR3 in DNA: TGCAGCGTGACCAGAACCGCATACACAGATACGCAGTATTTT.

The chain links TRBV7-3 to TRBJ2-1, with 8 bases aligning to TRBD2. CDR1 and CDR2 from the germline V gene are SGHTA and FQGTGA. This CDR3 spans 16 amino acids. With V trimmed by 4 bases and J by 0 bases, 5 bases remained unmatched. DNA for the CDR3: TGTGCCAGCAGCTCGACCGGGACTAGCTCCTACAATGAGCAGTTCTTC. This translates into CASSSTGTSSYNEQFF.

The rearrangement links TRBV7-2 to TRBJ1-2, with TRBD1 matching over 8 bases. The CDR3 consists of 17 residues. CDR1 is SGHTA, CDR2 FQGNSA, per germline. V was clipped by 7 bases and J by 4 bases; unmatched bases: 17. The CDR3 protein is CASIETATTGDIYGYTF. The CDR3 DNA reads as TGTGCCAGCATCGAAACGGCAACGACAGGGGACATCTATGGCTACACCTTC. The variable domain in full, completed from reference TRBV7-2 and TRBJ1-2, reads GAGVSQSPSNKVTEKGKDVELRCDPISGHTALYWYRQSLGQGLEFLIYFQGNSAPDKSGLPSDRFSAERTGGSVSTLTIQRTQQEDSAVYLCASIETATTGDIYGYTFGSGTRLTVV.

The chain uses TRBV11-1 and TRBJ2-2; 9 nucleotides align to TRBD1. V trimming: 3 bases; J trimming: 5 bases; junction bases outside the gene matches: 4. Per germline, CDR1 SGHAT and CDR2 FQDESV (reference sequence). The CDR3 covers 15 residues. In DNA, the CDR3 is TGTGCCAGCAGCTTCGACAGGGGGGGAACCGGGGAGCTGTTTTTT. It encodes CASSFDRGGTGELFF. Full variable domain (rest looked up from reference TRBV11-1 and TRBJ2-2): EAEVAQSPRYKITEKSQAVAFWCDPISGHATLYWYRQILGQGPELLVQFQDESVVDDSQLPKDRFSAERLKGVDSTLKIQPAELGDSAMYLCASSFDRGGTGELFFGEGSRLTVL.

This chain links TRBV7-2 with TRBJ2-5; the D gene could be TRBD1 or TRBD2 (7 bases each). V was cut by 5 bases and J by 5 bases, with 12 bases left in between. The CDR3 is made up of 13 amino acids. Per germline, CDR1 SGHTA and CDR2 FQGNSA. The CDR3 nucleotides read TGTGCCAGCAGCCGCCAGGGGGGGGAGACCCAGTACTTC. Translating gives CASSRQGGETQYF.

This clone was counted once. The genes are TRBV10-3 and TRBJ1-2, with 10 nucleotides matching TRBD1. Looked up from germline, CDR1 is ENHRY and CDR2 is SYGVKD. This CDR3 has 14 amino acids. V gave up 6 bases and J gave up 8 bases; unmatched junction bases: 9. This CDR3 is CAIRGGDRGAGYTF. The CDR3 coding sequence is TGTGCCATCAGGGGAGGGGACAGGGGTGCGGGCTACACCTTC.

The DNA for the CDR3 is TGTGCCAGCAGTGAACACTGGTCAGGGAGGGAAAAACTGTTTTTT. As protein: CASSEHWSGREKLFF. The genes are TRBV6-1 and TRBJ1-4; D may be TRBD1 (5 bases). The CDR3 is 15 amino acids. With 2 bases removed from V and 8 bases from J, the gap between germline ends came to 15 bases. In germline, CDR1 is MNHNS, CDR2 SASEGT.

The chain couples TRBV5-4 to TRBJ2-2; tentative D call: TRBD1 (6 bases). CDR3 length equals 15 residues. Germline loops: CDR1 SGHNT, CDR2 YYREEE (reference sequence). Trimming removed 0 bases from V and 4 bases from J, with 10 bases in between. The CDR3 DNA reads TGTGCCAGCAGCTTGGGGGGGCTCGGCACCGGGGAGCTGTTTTTT. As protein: CASSLGGLGTGELFF. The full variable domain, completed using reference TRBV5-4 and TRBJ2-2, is ETGVTQSPTHLIKTRGQQVTLRCSSQSGHNTVSWYQQALGQGPQFIFQYYREEENGRGNFPPRFSGLQFPNYSSELNVNALELDDSALYLCASSLGGLGTGELFFGEGSRLTVL.

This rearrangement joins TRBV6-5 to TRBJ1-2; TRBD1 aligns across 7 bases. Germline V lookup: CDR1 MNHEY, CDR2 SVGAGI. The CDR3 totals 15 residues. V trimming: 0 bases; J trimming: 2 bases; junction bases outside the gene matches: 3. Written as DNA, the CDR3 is TGTGCCAGCAGTTACTCGACAGGGTCCAACTATGGCTACACCTTC. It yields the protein CASSYSTGSNYGYTF.

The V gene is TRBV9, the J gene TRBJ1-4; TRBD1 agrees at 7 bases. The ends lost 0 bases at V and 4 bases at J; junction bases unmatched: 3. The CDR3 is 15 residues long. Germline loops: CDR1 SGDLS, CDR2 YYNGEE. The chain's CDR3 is CASSVGDSNNEKLFF. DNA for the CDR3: TGTGCCAGCAGCGTAGGGGACAGTAATAATGAAAAACTGTTTTTT.

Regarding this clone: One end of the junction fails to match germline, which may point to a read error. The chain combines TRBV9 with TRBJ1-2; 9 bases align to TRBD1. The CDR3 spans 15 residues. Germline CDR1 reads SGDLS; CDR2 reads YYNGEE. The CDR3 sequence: CASSPWTGVNYGYTF. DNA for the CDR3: TGTGCCAGCAGCCCTTGGACAGGGGTAAACTACGGCTACACCTTC.

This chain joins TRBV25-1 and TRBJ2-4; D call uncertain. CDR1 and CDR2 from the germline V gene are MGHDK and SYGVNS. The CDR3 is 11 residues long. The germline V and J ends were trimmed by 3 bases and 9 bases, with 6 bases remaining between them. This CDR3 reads CASSEDGIQYF. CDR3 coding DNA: TGTGCCAGCAGTGAGGACGGCATTCAGTACTTC.

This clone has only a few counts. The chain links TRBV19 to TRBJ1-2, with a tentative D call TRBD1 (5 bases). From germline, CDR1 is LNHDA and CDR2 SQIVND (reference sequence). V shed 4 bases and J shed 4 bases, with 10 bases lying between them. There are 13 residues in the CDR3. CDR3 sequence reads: CASSRGLSYGYTF. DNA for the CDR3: TGTGCCAGTAGTAGGGGGTTAAGCTATGGCTACACCTTC.

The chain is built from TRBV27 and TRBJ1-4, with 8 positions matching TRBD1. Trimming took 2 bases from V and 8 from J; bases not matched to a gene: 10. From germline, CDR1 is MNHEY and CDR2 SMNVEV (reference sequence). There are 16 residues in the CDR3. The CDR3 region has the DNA TGTGCCAGCAGTTTAAGAGGCGAACAGGGGGTGGAAAAACTGTTTTTT. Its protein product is CASSLRGEQGVEKLFF.

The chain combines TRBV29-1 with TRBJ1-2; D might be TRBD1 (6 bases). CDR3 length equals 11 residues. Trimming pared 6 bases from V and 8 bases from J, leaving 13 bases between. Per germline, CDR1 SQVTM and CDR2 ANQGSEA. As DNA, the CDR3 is TGCAGCGTCGCGGCAGGGGACGGCTACACCTTC. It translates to CSVAAGDGYTF.

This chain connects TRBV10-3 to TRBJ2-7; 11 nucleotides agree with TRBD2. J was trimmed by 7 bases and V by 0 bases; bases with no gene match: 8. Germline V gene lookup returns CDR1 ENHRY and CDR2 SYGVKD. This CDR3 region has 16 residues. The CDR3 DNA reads TGTGCCATCAGTGAGTCCCCGACTAGCGGGGCTGGGGAGCAGTACTTC. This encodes CAISESPTSGAGEQYF.

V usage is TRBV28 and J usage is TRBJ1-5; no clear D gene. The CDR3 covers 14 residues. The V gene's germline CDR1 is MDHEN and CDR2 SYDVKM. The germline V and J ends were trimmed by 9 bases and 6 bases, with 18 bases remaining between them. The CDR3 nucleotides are TGTGCCAGTCGACGGATAGAGGTGGGTCAGCCCCAGCATTTT. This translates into CASRRIEVGQPQHF.

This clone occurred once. This chain's CDR3 is CASSIEAVSNQPQHF. The CDR3 DNA follows: TGTGCCAGTAGTATTGAGGCAGTTAGCAATCAGCCCCAGCATTTT. This rearrangement joins TRBV19 to TRBJ1-5; no firm D call. The germline CDR1 and CDR2 sequences are LNHDA and SQIVND (reference sequence). The V end was cut by 3 bases, the J end by 0 bases, with 9 bases between. The CDR3 is made up of 15 amino acids.

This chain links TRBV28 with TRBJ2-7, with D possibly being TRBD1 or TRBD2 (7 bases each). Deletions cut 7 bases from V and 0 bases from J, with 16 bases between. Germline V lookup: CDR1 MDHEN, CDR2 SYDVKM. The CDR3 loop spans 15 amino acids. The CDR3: CASTPGGGPSYEQYF. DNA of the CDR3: TGTGCCAGCACCCCAGGGGGGGGACCCTCCTACGAGCAGTACTTC.

CDR3 loop: CASGLVEERTNYGYTF. CDR3 DNA sequence: TGTGCTAGTGGTTTGGTGGAAGAGAGGACTAACTATGGCTACACCTTC. V usage is TRBV12-5 and J usage is TRBJ1-2; D is ambiguous. Trimming shortened V by 0 bases and J by 0 bases, and 11 bases separated the two germline ends. Germline V gives CDR1 LGHNT, CDR2 FRNRAP. CDR3 length: 16 residues.

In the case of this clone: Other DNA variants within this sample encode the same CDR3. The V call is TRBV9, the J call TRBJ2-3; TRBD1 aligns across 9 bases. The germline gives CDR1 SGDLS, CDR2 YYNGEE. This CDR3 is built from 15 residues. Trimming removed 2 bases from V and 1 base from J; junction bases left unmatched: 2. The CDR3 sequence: CASSVRQGGTDTQYF. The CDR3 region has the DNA TGTGCCAGCAGCGTTCGACAGGGGGGCACAGATACGCAGTATTTT.

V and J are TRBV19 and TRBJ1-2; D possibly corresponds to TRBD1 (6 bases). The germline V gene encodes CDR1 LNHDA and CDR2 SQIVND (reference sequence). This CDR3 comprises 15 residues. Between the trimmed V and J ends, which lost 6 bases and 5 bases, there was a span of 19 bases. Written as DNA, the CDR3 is TGTGCCAGTAGCGATAACTGGTCCGGGACATATGGCTACACCTTC. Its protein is CASSDNWSGTYGYTF.

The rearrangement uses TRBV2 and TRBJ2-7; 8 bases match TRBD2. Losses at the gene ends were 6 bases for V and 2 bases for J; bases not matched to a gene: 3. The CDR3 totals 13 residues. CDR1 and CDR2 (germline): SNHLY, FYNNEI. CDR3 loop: CASRAGVTYEQYF. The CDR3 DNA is TGTGCCAGCAGAGCGGGGGTCACCTACGAGCAGTACTTC.